A selection of T cell receptor beta chains follows, all from one sample in a study of blood T cell repertoires in COVID-19. TCRdb keeps only in-frame clones here, not all; method: immunoSEQ multiplex PCR. The sample lists over 100,000 clones, roughly 80% occurring once. The sequenced sample was peripheral blood. Every receptor here comes from a man in his sixties or seventies with acute or convalescent COVID-19. CDR3s include the opening cysteine and the closing phenylalanine or tryptophan. A D gene is named only where the DNA matches it firmly. Not every row has a clone size; where given, it reads once, few, many or a size class.

TRBV10-1	TRBD2	TRBJ2-1	15	-	CASSDLLAGDNEQFF	TGCGCCAGCAGTGATTTACTAGCGGGAGATAATGAGCAGTTCTTC
TRBV5-6	-	TRBJ1-1	14	-	CASYIQGRNTEAFF	TGTGCCAGCTACATCCAGGGGAGGAACACTGAAGCTTTCTTT
TRBV5-4	TRBD1	TRBJ1-1	16	-	CASSLLQGVKNTEAFF	TGTGCCAGCAGCTTACTTCAGGGGGTTAAGAACACTGAAGCTTTCTTT
TRBV5-1	-	TRBJ1-6	15	-	CASSIASRGESPLHF	TGCGCCAGCAGCATTGCTTCGCGGGGTGAGTCACCCCTCCACTTT
TRBV19	TRBD1	TRBJ2-2	18	few	CASSSRTGGRANTGELFF	TGTGCCAGTAGTTCACGGACAGGGGGTCGCGCGAACACCGGGGAGCTGTTTTTT
TRBV5-4	-	TRBJ2-7	13	few	CASSLGSSYEQYF	TGTGCCAGCAGCTTGGGCAGCTCCTACGAGCAGTACTTC
TRBV2	-	TRBJ1-2	15	-	CASSDYAVANYGYTF	TGTGCCAGCAGTGATTACGCGGTAGCTAACTATGGCTACACCTTC
TRBV3-1/TRBV3-2	-	TRBJ1-1	14	few	CASSLQVMNTEAFF	TGTGCCAGCAGCTTACAGGTTATGAACACTGAAGCTTTCTTT
TRBV7-9	-	TRBJ1-4	14	-	CASSRRPLNEKLFF	TGTGCCAGCAGCCGGAGGCCCCTTAATGAAAAACTGTTTTTT
TRBV2	-	TRBJ2-3	14	-	CAGGNRVTTDTQYF	TGTGCCGGAGGAAACAGGGTTACGACAGATACGCAGTATTTT
TRBV2	-	TRBJ1-5	15	few	CASSEHRGSNQPQHF	TGTGCCAGCAGTGAACACCGGGGAAGCAATCAGCCCCAGCATTTT
TRBV28	-	TRBJ1-5	14	-	CASTLPGQSQPQHF	TGTGCCAGCACCCTTCCGGGACAAAGTCAGCCCCAGCATTTT
TRBV5-1	-	TRBJ2-5	14	-	CASSLAAGEETQYF	TGCGCCAGCAGCTTGGCCGCGGGTGAAGAGACCCAGTACTTC
TRBV2	TRBD1	TRBJ1-2	13	-	CASRPGTGYGYTF	TGTGCCAGCAGGCCCGGGACAGGCTATGGCTACACCTTC
TRBV7-9	-	TRBJ1-4	14	-	CASSLDSTNEKLFF	TGTGCCAGCAGCTTAGACAGCACAAATGAAAAACTGTTTTTT
TRBV3-1/TRBV3-2	-	TRBJ1-1	11	few	CASSNTYEAFF	TGTGCCAGCAGTAATACATACGAAGCTTTCTTT
TRBV10-3	TRBD1	TRBJ1-3	17	-	CAISGTRDRVTGNTIYF	TGTGCCATCAGTGGAACCCGGGACAGGGTGACTGGAAACACCATATATTTT
TRBV28	-	TRBJ1-5	13	-	CASRPSGNQPQHF	TGTGCCAGCAGGCCGAGTGGCAATCAGCCCCAGCATTTT
TRBV6-5	TRBD1	TRBJ2-7	14	few	CASSFDRVSYEQYF	TGTGCCAGCAGTTTCGACAGGGTCTCCTACGAGCAGTACTTC
TRBV5-1	TRBD2	TRBJ2-1	15	-	CASSLRASGGNEQFF	TGCGCCAGCAGCTTGCGGGCTAGCGGGGGAAATGAGCAGTTCTTC
TRBV28	-	TRBJ2-7	13	-	CASSSTGPLEQYF	TGTGCCAGCAGTTCGACAGGCCCGCTTGAGCAGTACTTC
TRBV5-1	-	TRBJ1-2	13	few	CASSPGTSYGYTF	TGCGCCAGCAGCCCCGGGACATCCTATGGCTACACCTTC
TRBV19	-	TRBJ1-2	16	-	CASSREDRPINYGYTF	TGTGCCAGTAGTAGGGAGGACCGACCGATTAACTATGGCTACACCTTC
TRBV28	-	TRBJ1-2	15	-	CASTLRGRWVYGYTF	TGTGCCAGCACCCTAAGGGGAAGGTGGGTTTATGGCTACACCTTC
TRBV30	TRBD1	TRBJ1-6	13	few	CAWSGQGLSPLHF	TGTGCCTGGAGTGGACAGGGCCTTTCACCCCTCCACTTT
TRBV12-3/TRBV12-4	TRBD2	TRBJ2-5	11	-	CASGRSETQYF	TGTGCTAGCGGGAGATCGGAGACCCAGTACTTC
TRBV11-2	-	TRBJ1-3	14	-	CASTSTGIGNTIYF	TGTGCCAGCACTTCTACAGGGATTGGAAACACCATATATTTT
TRBV7-2	TRBD1	TRBJ1-2	15	-	CASSLGQGRQYGYTF	TGTGCCAGCAGCCTAGGACAGGGGCGACAATATGGCTACACCTTC
TRBV5-1	TRBD2	TRBJ2-1	15	-	CASSLGLAGVSEQFF	TGCGCCAGCAGCTTAGGACTAGCGGGAGTTAGTGAGCAGTTCTTC
TRBV25-1	-	TRBJ1-4	15	few	CASSVPGRGNEKLFF	TGTGCCAGCAGTGTTCCAGGGCGAGGTAATGAAAAACTGTTTTTT
TRBV28	-	TRBJ2-7	14	-	CASSLGGLGYEQYF	TGTGCCAGCAGTTTAGGCGGGCTCGGGTACGAGCAGTACTTC
TRBV4-2	TRBD2	TRBJ2-4	24	few	CASSQDVASGGLQGLTLAKNIQYF	TGTGCCAGCAGCCAAGATGTGGCTAGCGGGGGGCTTCAGGGGCTCACTTTAGCCAAAAACATTCAGTACTTC
TRBV6-1	-	TRBJ2-3	13	-	CASSESDGTSQYF	TGTGCCAGCAGTGAAAGCGACGGAACATCGCAGTATTTT
TRBV18	TRBD1	TRBJ2-6	18	-	CASSLLTGLSSGANVLTF	TGTGCCAGCTCACTTCTGACAGGGCTGAGCTCTGGGGCCAACGTCCTGACTTTC
TRBV16	TRBD1	TRBJ1-1	15	-	CASSELGQGDTEAFF	TGTGCCAGCAGCGAATTAGGACAGGGGGACACTGAAGCTTTCTTT
TRBV3-1/TRBV3-2	-	TRBJ2-4	19	few	CASSQEVESGLKAKNIQYF	TGTGCCAGCAGCCAAGAGGTCGAGTCGGGTCTAAAAGCCAAAAACATTCAGTACTTC
TRBV7-9	-	TRBJ2-3	14	medium-sized	CASSRQGSTDTQYF	TGTGCCAGCAGCCGGCAGGGAAGCACAGATACGCAGTATTTT
TRBV6-5	TRBD2	TRBJ2-7	15	once	CASSYYGGAIYEQYF	TGTGCCAGCAGTTACTACGGGGGGGCCATATACGAGCAGTACTTC
TRBV2	-	TRBJ1-5	12	-	CASSPQDQPQHF	TGTGCCAGCAGTCCACAGGATCAGCCCCAGCATTTT
TRBV24-1	-	TRBJ2-1	18	few	CATSVGPGLDFSYNEQFF	TGTGCCACCAGTGTAGGGCCGGGGTTGGACTTCTCTTACAATGAGCAGTTCTTC
TRBV5-1	-	TRBJ1-6	15	-	CASSLEPGRDSPLHF	TGCGCCAGCAGCTTGGAACCGGGCAGGGATTCACCCCTCCACTTT
TRBV6-2/TRBV6-3	TRBD2	TRBJ2-7	15	-	CASSLPIAGGYEQYF	TGTGCCAGCAGTTTACCTATAGCGGGAGGGTACGAGCAGTACTTC
TRBV5-1	-	TRBJ1-2	14	-	CASSLDTLAGGYTF	TGCGCCAGCAGCCTAGATACATTAGCTGGGGGCTACACCTTC
TRBV5-4	TRBD1	TRBJ2-7	13	-	CASSFDRGGEQYF	TGTGCCAGCAGTTTTGACAGGGGTGGCGAGCAGTACTTC
TRBV19	-	TRBJ2-3	15	-	CASSTSSASTDTQYF	TGTGCCAGTAGTACCTCTAGCGCTAGCACAGATACGCAGTATTTT
TRBV28	-	TRBJ1-1	17	-	CASSLSTSQGMNTEAFF	TGTGCCAGCAGTTTATCGACCTCCCAGGGCATGAACACTGAAGCTTTCTTT
TRBV6-5	-	TRBJ1-5	13	-	CASSYQVDQPQHF	TGTGCCAGCAGTTACCAGGTTGATCAGCCCCAGCATTTT
TRBV6-6	-	TRBJ1-3	14	-	CASSQTGGRNTIYF	TGTGCCAGCAGCCAGACAGGTGGAAGGAACACCATATATTTT
TRBV28	TRBD1	TRBJ1-4	16	-	CASSLWTGGSNEKLFF	TGTGCCAGCAGTTTATGGACAGGGGGGTCTAATGAAAAACTGTTTTTT
TRBV7-8	TRBD1	TRBJ1-3	15	once	CASSLMGQPGNTIYF	TGTGCCAGCAGCTTAATGGGACAGCCTGGAAACACCATATATTTT
TRBV5-6	-	TRBJ1-4	14	-	CASSNAGNWEKLFF	TGTGCCAGCAGCAACGCAGGGAATTGGGAAAAACTGTTTTTT
TRBV19	-	TRBJ2-7	16	-	CASSAGVPGTGYEQYF	TGTGCCAGTAGTGCGGGGGTACCCGGGACAGGATACGAGCAGTACTTC